Sequencing of this T cell receptor (beta chain) was carried out in a study of T cells in Graves' hyperthyroidism and ophthalmopathy (dated by TCRdb to about 2019). Broadly, across the study: Peripheral blood samples were taken at the time of initial diagnosis, prior to any treatment. TCR V-J signatures able to tell the groups apart were searched for in a discovery cohort of 90 to 100 patients, of whom under 45 had Graves' ophthalmopathy and around 58 had stable Graves' hyperthyroidism. An independent validation cohort of under 20 hyperthyroidism patients and 17 patients who later progressed to ophthalmopathy tested prospective prediction of ophthalmopathy. For training and testing, the roughly 97 patients in the discovery cohort were randomly divided in a 7:3 ratio. In addition, the study compared T-cell repertoires in thyroid tissue and in blood from about six Graves' hyperthyroidism patients. Following sampling, methimazole starting at 30 mg daily was given to hyperthyroidism patients, and high-dose intravenous methylprednisolone was given to ophthalmopathy patients. According to the paper, TCR Vbeta CDR3 sequencing was carried out on more than 120 peripheral blood samples, which came from around 43 ophthalmopathy, fewer than 80 hyperthyroidism and approximately 17 progressor patients. Results and caveats for the whole study, not just this receptor: In validation, progression to ophthalmopathy was predicted by the model with more than 65% sensitivity and roughly 72% specificity, a median of about 6.4 months before onset. A model built on a 13 V-J signature distinguished ophthalmopathy from stable hyperthyroidism, reaching roughly 88% sensitivity and around 81% specificity in cross-validation and 80%/75% in testing. No statistical method was used to fix the sample size in advance, and group allocation was not hidden from the investigators. Most expanded thyroid clonotypes (frequency above 0.001) were also found in blood, which suggests that blood repertoires may mirror thyroid immune responses.

This clonotype was picked up a small number of times. Its specific antigen is unknown. No much larger clonotype is one base removed from it; base qualities were not supplied. Hyperthyroidism patients were newly diagnosed, had a disease duration of under 2 months, and were aged 18 to 65 years. Exclusion was applied to patients with uncontrolled infections, other autoimmune diseases, pregnancy or lactation. Diagnoses were based on clinical symptoms, serum thyroxine and TRAb, thyroid ultrasound and orbital computed tomography. Blood from progressor patients was drawn when they were first diagnosed with hyperthyroidism, before any ophthalmopathy symptoms appeared. PBMCs were isolated from 10 ml of fresh peripheral blood by Ficoll-Paque density gradient centrifugation. Progressor patients were initially diagnosed with Graves' hyperthyroidism and developed ophthalmopathy during follow-up. Total RNA was extracted using Trizol reagent, and RNA quality was assessed on an Agilent 2100 Bioanalyzer.

The TCR beta CDR3 regions were amplified from the RNA transcripts. The TCR CDR3 was subjected to a first round of RT-PCR using the HTBI primer set and the Qiagen OneStep RT-PCR kit. A second multiplex PCR round built the libraries, followed by size selection and purification. Libraries were sequenced paired-end with 100 bp reads on an Illumina HiSeq2000. The study's processing was this. SOAPnuke was used to process the raw data, throwing out any read that contained adapters or uncalled bases, had a mean Phred below 15, or lacked an exact constant-primer or identifier match. COPE v1.2.5 was used to merge high-quality paired reads, and clonotypes were defined as unique nucleotide sequences. MiTCR v1.1 was used to align clonotypes to the IMGT TRBV, TRBD and TRBJ reference segments. The analysis included only V-J combinations with a frequency above 0.0001, which together covered around 99% of the repertoires. A TCS score was defined as the ratio between F50 (clonal expansion) and ExV (chaos), using BLOSUM62-based TCRdist between CDR3 peptides within each V-J. Welch's t-statistics and random forest reduced several hundred V-J features to about 12, which were used in a naive Bayes classifier (R e1071). Starting from the raw public reads, TCRdb applied fastp trimming at Q25, assembled clones with MiXCR and retained in-frame beta chains. Each CDR3 protein gets just one entry, which takes the most common genes and DNA from the rows behind it. Clone size and V and J calls follow TCRdb, not the original study. The sample profile shows about 580,000 distinct CDR3 sequences; approximately 15% of them were found once. The ten top clones hold around 5.4% of the sample.

The junction carries 16 bases between V and J, which are trimmed by 3 bases and 8 bases respectively. The CDR3 goes from the cysteine to the phenylalanine over 13 residues. Only CDR3 DNA remains: 39 bases, in frame from the first base. As encoded in the germline V gene (reference sequence), CDR1 is GTSNPN while CDR2 is SVGIG. Sequenced sample: blood. The sequence was obtained from a woman younger than 45 with Graves' hyperthyroidism that later progressed to Graves' ophthalmopathy. This sequence uses TRBV30 and TRBJ1-2; the D gene is possibly TRBD1, with 5 bases matching. The CDR3 protein sequence reads: CAWSSGTGGGYTF. The bases read TGTGCCTGGAGCTCCGGGACGGGGGGGGGCTACACCTTC.